The T cell receptor beta chain under discussion was sequenced for a study of cytotoxic CD8 clonotypes in ibrutinib-treated CLL. In the study overall: Mean values per sample were 255,043 productive templates and 94,082 productive rearrangements.

Sequencing used immunoSEQ multiplex PCR; TCRdb keeps in-frame clones, though not all of them. The table includes roughly 330,000 clones, around 66% detected once. Germline lookup yields CDR1 LGHNT and CDR2 FRNRAP. CDR3 length: 17 amino acids. The V segment lost 6 bases and the J segment 5 bases; nucleotides outside the gene matches: 12. This clonotype was obtained from a human donor with chronic lymphocytic leukemia. The chain employs TRBV12-5 and TRBJ2-1, with 11 positions matching TRBD2. Sequences were derived from PBMCs, sampled after 36 months of ibrutinib treatment. CDR3 amino acids: CASGFVRLAGQNNEQFF. The CDR3 bases are TGTGCTAGTGGGTTTGTCAGACTAGCGGGACAAAACAATGAGCAGTTCTTC.